Included here is one T cell receptor beta chain sequence, with context. These data are taken from a study of synovial regulatory T cells in juvenile arthritis. The CDR3 totals 15 residues. Only the protein is on record. CDR1 and CDR2 from the germline V gene are KGHSH and LQKENI. Using immunoSEQ multiplex PCR, the repertoire was profiled, and TCRdb retains in-frame clones only, with some absent. The listing records more than 7,500 clones. This sequence was found in a donor aged 2-35 years with juvenile idiopathic arthritis. V and J are TRBV18 and TRBJ1-2. Sample: Treg cells from blood. The subset was: remaining (HLA-DR-negative) circulating blood Treg cells. The CDR3 reads CASSSVPGAGYGYTF.